This T cell receptor (beta chain) is from a study of radiotherapy plus CTLA-4 blockade in lung cancer. Whole-study context: Of the patients, 15% to 20% showed objective responses and about 30% attained disease control.

There are a few counts of this clone. What it recognizes is unknown. The germline CDR1 and CDR2 sequences are LNHDA and SQIVND (reference sequence). The CDR3 contains 10 residues. The V end was cut by 9 bases, the J end by 8 bases, with 10 bases between. The study, taken as a whole, reports: After radiotherapy and ipilimumab, tumor-derived clones expanded in peripheral blood.

The data were produced by immunoSEQ multiplex PCR, yet TCRdb's version contains in-frame clones alone and is incomplete. The top ten hold approximately 7.5% of the sample, which has about 31,000 clones, about 72% seen once. With ipilimumab providing CTLA-4 blockade, focal radiation was administered to patients who had chemo-refractory metastatic non-small-cell lung cancer. The clonotype was recovered from a human donor with non-small cell lung cancer who had stable disease on radiotherapy plus ipilimumab. The input for sequencing was peripheral blood, taken from a patient treated with radiotherapy plus ipilimumab. This chain links TRBV19 with TRBJ1-2; D remains unclear. The CDR3 bases are TGTGCCAGCCGAGGCGTCGGCTACACCTTC. This gives the protein CASRGVGYTF.